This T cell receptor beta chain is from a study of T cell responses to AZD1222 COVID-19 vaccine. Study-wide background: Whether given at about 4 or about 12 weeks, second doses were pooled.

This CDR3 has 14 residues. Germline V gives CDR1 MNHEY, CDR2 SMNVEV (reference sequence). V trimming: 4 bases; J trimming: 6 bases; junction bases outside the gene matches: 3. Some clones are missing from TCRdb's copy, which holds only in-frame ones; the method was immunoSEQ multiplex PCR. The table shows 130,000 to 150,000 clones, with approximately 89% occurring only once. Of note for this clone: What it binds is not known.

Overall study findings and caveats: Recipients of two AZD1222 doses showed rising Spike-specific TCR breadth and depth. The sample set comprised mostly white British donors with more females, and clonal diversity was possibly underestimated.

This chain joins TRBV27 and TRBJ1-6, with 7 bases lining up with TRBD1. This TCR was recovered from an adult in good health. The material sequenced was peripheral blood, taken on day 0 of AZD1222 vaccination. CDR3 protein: CASSSQGVNSPLHF. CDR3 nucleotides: TGTGCCAGCAGTTCCCAGGGGGTTAATTCACCCCTCCACTTT.